This TCR beta chain was recorded in a study of shared clonotypes between healthy human individuals. Some clones are missing from TCRdb's copy, which holds only in-frame ones; the method was immunoSEQ multiplex PCR. The sample yields about 1 million clones, about 76% seen once. Input material: memory CD4+ T cells sorted from blood. As to subset: CD45RA-negative fraction. The sequence was obtained from a man aged 18 to 35 in good health.

The CDR3: CASSHGGPGYGYTF. CDR3 nucleotide sequence: TGCGCCAGCAGCCATGGGGGGCCGGGCTATGGCTACACCTTC. V is TRBV4-1 and J is TRBJ1-2; maybe TRBD1 (6 bases). Trimming shortened V by 3 bases and J by 4 bases, and 12 bases separated the two germline ends. CDR3 length: 14 residues. Germline CDR1 and CDR2: MGHRA and YSYEKL.